This T cell receptor (beta chain) was sequenced in a study of shared clonotypes between healthy human individuals. The table came from immunoSEQ multiplex PCR; TCRdb's copy has only in-frame clones and leaves some out. The sample shows about 460,000 clones, roughly three quarters of them seen only once. CDR3 size: 13 residues. Germline V gene data show CDR1 as SNHLY and CDR2 as FYNNEI. V lost 3 bases, J lost 1 base, and 6 bases lay in between. The sequenced sample was PBMCs. The chain has TRBV2 and TRBJ1-1; D is uncertain. This clonotype was sampled from a woman aged 40 to 50 in good health. Some clones in this sample may be carry-over from other donors' samples. The CDR3 is CASSDERNTEAFF. The CDR3 bases are TGTGCCAGCAGTGATGAGAGGAACACTGAAGCTTTCTTT.